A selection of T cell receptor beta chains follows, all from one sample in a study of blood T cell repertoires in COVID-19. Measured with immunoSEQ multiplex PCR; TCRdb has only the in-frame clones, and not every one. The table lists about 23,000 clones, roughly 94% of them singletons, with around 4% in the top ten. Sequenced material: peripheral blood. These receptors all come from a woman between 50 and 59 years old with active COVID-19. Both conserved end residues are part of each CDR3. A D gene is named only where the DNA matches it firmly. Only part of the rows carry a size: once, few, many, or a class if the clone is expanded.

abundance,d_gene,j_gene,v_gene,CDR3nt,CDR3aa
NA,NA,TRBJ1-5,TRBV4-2,TGTGCCAGCAGCCAAGATTCCACACGGCCCCAGCATTTT,CASSQDSTRPQHF
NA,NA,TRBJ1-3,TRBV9,TGTGCCAGCAGCGTAGGACAGGCCTCTGGAAACACCATATATTTT,CASSVGQASGNTIYF
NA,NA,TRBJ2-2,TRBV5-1,TGCGCCAGCATAGCCCCCAATGGTGGGGAGCTGTTTTTT,CASIAPNGGELFF
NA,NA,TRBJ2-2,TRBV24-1,TGTGCCACCAGTGATTTGTCCAGAGGGACCGGGGAGCTGTTTTTT,CATSDLSRGTGELFF
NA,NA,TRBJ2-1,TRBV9,TGTGCCAGCAGCGTTAAGTCCTCCCCCATTGACAGACTGGTCAATGAGCAGTTCTTC,CASSVKSSPIDRLVNEQFF
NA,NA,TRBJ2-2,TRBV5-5,TGTGCCAGCAGCTTGGCGGGGATAACCGGGGAGCTGTTTTTT,CASSLAGITGELFF
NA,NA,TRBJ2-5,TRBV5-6,TGTGCCAGCAGCTTGAAGTCGGCGGGACGCCAAGAGACCCAGTACTTC,CASSLKSAGRQETQYF
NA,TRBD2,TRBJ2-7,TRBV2,TGTGCCAGCAGAAAATCCGGGACTACCTACGAGCAGTACTTC,CASRKSGTTYEQYF
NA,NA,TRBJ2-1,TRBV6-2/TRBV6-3,TGTGCCAGCAGTTACTCAATCAGGGATCGCCACAACTCCTACAATGAGCAGTTCTTC,CASSYSIRDRHNSYNEQFF
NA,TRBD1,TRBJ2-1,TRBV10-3,TGTGCCATCAGTGCCCCGGACAGGAGCTCCTACAATGAGCAGTTCTTC,CAISAPDRSSYNEQFF
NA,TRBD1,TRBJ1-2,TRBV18,TGTGCCAGCTCACCCGAAACAGGGGGTGGGGACTATGGCTACACCTTC,CASSPETGGGDYGYTF
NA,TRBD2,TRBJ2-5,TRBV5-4,TGTGCCAGCAGCGAACTAGCGGGAGGGGGGGAGACCCAGTACTTC,CASSELAGGGETQYF
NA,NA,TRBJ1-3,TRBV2,TGTGCCAGCAGTGACGTGAGCGGAAACACCATATATTTT,CASSDVSGNTIYF
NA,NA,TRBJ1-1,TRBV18,TGTGCCAGCTCACCACCCCCAGCTTGGGGGCATGAAGCTTTCTTT,CASSPPPAWGHEAFF
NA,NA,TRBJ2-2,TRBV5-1,TGCGCCAGCAGCTTGGCAGAGGTTTTAGGGGTAACCGGGGAGCTGTTTTTT,CASSLAEVLGVTGELFF
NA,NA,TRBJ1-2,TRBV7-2,TGTGCCAGCAGCCCCGACAGTAACTATGGCTACACCTTC,CASSPDSNYGYTF
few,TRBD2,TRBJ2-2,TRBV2,TGTGCCTATAGCGGGAGGGAGGAGCTGTTTTTT,CAYSGREELFF
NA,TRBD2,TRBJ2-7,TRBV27,TGTGCCAGCAGGTTAACGGCAGCGGGAGTGTACGAGCAGTACTTC,CASRLTAAGVYEQYF
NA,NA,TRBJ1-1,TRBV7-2,TGTGCCAGCAGATACTACAGGGACACTGAAGCTTTCTTT,CASRYYRDTEAFF
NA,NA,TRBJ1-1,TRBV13,TGTGCCAGCAGCACATCGAGGGGGGGCACTGAAGCTTTCTTT,CASSTSRGGTEAFF